These 27 T cell receptor beta chains share one sample of origin, sequenced in a study of blood T cell repertoires in COVID-19. TCRdb keeps only in-frame clones here, not all; method: immunoSEQ multiplex PCR. This sample has some 220,000 clones, with 86% found just once. Sequencing input: PBMCs or T cells enriched from blood (not recorded which). The source is a woman between 50 and 59 years old in a cohort exposed to, infected with or recovered from COVID-19 (not recorded which).

In its sample, this clone was seen a few times. V and J are TRBV3-1 (or the pseudogene TRBV3-2) and TRBJ2-1; tentative D call: TRBD2 (6 bases). The ends were cut back, 1 base at V and 5 bases at J, with 21 bases in the middle. Germline CDR1 LGHDT, CDR2 YNNKEL (reference sequence). This CDR3 comprises 18 residues. The CDR3 DNA follows: TGTGCCAGCAGCCAAGCCCCTGGGGCCGCGGGGCCTAACAATGAGCAGTTCTTC. Its protein is CASSQAPGAAGPNNEQFF.

The rearrangement links TRBV4-2 to TRBJ1-1; 7 positions match TRBD1. Germline CDR1 is LGHNA and CDR2 is YNFKEQ. The CDR3 runs to 11 residues. V trimming: 5 bases; J trimming: 8 bases; junction bases outside the gene matches: 2. The CDR3 DNA reads TGTGCCAGCAGCAGCAGGGGGGAAGCTTTCTTT. Its protein product is CASSSRGEAFF.

A few counts support this clone. V is TRBV18 and J is TRBJ2-7; D may be TRBD2 (5 bases). V was shortened by 3 bases and J by 2 bases, with 8 bases between the two germline ends. The CDR3 contains 13 residues. CDR1 KGHSH and CDR2 LQKENI come from the germline V gene. The CDR3 reads CASSPGETYEQYF. CDR3 nucleotide sequence: TGTGCCAGCTCACCGGGAGAAACCTACGAGCAGTACTTC.

This clone is a singleton in its sample. The gene calls are TRBV9 and TRBJ2-7; 10 bases are shared with TRBD1. Germline loops: CDR1 SGDLS, CDR2 YYNGEE. J gave up 3 bases and V 2 bases, and 8 bases lay outside the gene matches. The CDR3 length is 16 residues. The CDR3 loop is CASSVGSGTGDYEQYF. In nucleotides, the CDR3 is TGTGCCAGCAGCGTCGGATCCGGGACAGGGGACTACGAGCAGTACTTC.

This chain joins TRBV3-1 (or the pseudogene TRBV3-2) and TRBJ1-1; D is perhaps TRBD1 (6 bases). The V and J ends lost 6 bases and 5 bases respectively, with 19 bases between them. Germline CDR1 and CDR2: LGHDT and YNNKEL (reference sequence). CDR3 length: 15 amino acids. The CDR3 DNA sequence: TGTGCCAGCAGAGGGCCCACAGGGTTGGGGACTGAAGCTTTCTTT. Its protein is CASRGPTGLGTEAFF.

The chain links TRBV29-1 to TRBJ1-2; no firm D call. Trimming pared 6 bases from V and 5 bases from J, leaving 13 bases between. Germline CDR1 reads SQVTM; CDR2 reads ANQGSEA. This CDR3 region has 12 residues. DNA for the CDR3: TGCAGCGTCCCTCCGACCGGGTATGGCTACACCTTC. This gives the protein CSVPPTGYGYTF.

The chain carries TRBV29-1 and TRBJ1-1; tentative D call: TRBD1 (5 bases). This CDR3 is built from 13 residues. Germline V gives CDR1 SQVTM, CDR2 ANQGSEA. V lost 4 bases to trimming and J lost 4 bases, with 13 bases between them. This CDR3 is CSVVGGWGTEAFF. CDR3 DNA sequence: TGCAGCGTTGTCGGGGGGTGGGGCACTGAAGCTTTCTTT.

The CDR3 DNA reads as TGTGCCAGCAGTGCCGGGACAGGGGTTTATCAGCCCCAGCATTTT. Residues: CASSAGTGVYQPQHF. V is TRBV25-1 and J is TRBJ1-5; 10 bases line up with TRBD1. The V gene end was trimmed by 4 bases and the J gene end by 5 bases; junction bases not matched to a gene: 5. The CDR3 spans 15 residues. Germline CDR1 is MGHDK and CDR2 is SYGVNS.

The V call is TRBV4-1, the J call TRBJ2-5; 12 nucleotides match TRBD2. Germline V gene sequence: CDR1 MGHRA, CDR2 YSYEKL. This CDR3 is 16 amino acids long. Trimming cost V 4 bases and J 5 bases; bases outside gene matches: 8. CDR3 sequence (DNA): TGCGCCAGCAGCCCGACTATTACTAGCGGGGGGGAGACCCAGTACTTC. It specifies CASSPTITSGGETQYF.

The chain joins TRBV5-1 to TRBJ1-6; a weak D match, TRBD1 (6 bases). This CDR3 has 14 amino acids. Germline CDR1 SGHRS, CDR2 YFSETQ. Trimming removed 6 bases at V and 4 bases at J, with 11 bases between. CDR3 in amino acids: CASNPGDYNSPLHF. The DNA of the CDR3 is TGCGCCAGCAACCCAGGGGATTATAATTCACCCCTCCACTTT.

This chain uses TRBV5-1 with TRBJ2-5; D is possibly TRBD1 (5 bases). Germline V gene lookup returns CDR1 SGHRS and CDR2 YFSETQ. Trimming took 0 bases from V and 5 from J, leaving 14 bases between them. The length of the CDR3 is 15 residues. The CDR3 bases are TGCGCCAGCAGCTTGGCTACAGGCGTTTCGGAGACCCAGTACTTC. Protein product: CASSLATGVSETQYF. Using reference TRBV5-1 and TRBJ2-5 for the parts outside the CDR3, the full variable domain is KAGVTQTPRYLIKTRGQQVTLSCSPISGHRSVSWYQQTPGQGLQFLFEYFSETQRNKGNFPGRFSGRQFSNSRSEMNVSTLELGDSALYLCASSLATGVSETQYFGPGTRLLVL.

Only one count was recorded for this clone. V is TRBV6-9 and J is TRBJ1-3; no clear D. The ends were cut back, 1 base at V and 0 bases at J, with 19 bases in the middle. This CDR3 spans 19 amino acids. Germline values: CDR1 MNHGY, CDR2 SVAAGI. The CDR3 spells CASSYFIPEQNCSGNTIYF. CDR3 nucleotide sequence: TGTGCCAGCAGTTATTTTATTCCGGAACAGAACTGCTCTGGAAACACCATATATTTT.

Worth noting for this clone: The same CDR3 also results from other DNA sequences found in this sample. The CDR3 bases are TGCGCCAGCAGCCTCTCAGGGAACACCGGGGAGCTGTTTTTT. Residues: CASSLSGNTGELFF. This chain uses TRBV5-1 with TRBJ2-2; D call uncertain. Germline V gene data show CDR1 as SGHRS and CDR2 as YFSETQ. The CDR3 loop spans 14 amino acids. V lost 4 bases to trimming and J lost 1 base, with 8 bases between them.

This clone was counted once. The chain joins TRBV15 to TRBJ1-3; D uncertain. The germline V and J ends were trimmed by 3 bases and 4 bases, with 13 bases remaining between them. CDR1 is LNHNV and CDR2 is YYDKDF in the germline V gene (reference sequence). The CDR3 is made up of 15 amino acids. CDR3 region: CATSRAGLGGNTIYF. The CDR3 DNA reads TGTGCCACCAGCAGGGCGGGCCTCGGGGGAAACACCATATATTTT.

Written as DNA, the CDR3 is TGTGCCAGCAGAGGGATTGAGGGCTATGGCTACACCTTC. Translating gives CASRGIEGYGYTF. V and J are TRBV25-1 and TRBJ1-2; D not certain. Germline V lookup: CDR1 MGHDK, CDR2 SYGVNS. The CDR3 has 13 amino acids. V was trimmed by 6 bases and J by 4 bases, leaving 12 bases between them.

The rearrangement joins TRBV4-2 to TRBJ1-1; D is perhaps TRBD1 (6 bases). Germline CDR1 and CDR2: LGHNA and YNFKEQ. The CDR3 contains 16 residues. V lost 0 bases, J lost 8 bases, and 19 bases lay in between. CDR3 in DNA: TGTGCCAGCAGCCAAGATGTCCCCCAGACAGGCCAAGAAGCTTTCTTT. Protein product: CASSQDVPQTGQEAFF.

The chain has TRBV10-3 and TRBJ2-2; TRBD2 aligns across 8 bases. With 0 bases clipped from V and 6 bases from J, the junction kept 6 bases outside the gene matches. This CDR3 comprises 16 residues. Germline V gene lookup returns CDR1 ENHRY and CDR2 SYGVKD. CDR3 region: CAISESVAGNSGELFF. The DNA of the CDR3 is TGTGCCATCAGTGAGTCGGTAGCGGGAAATTCCGGGGAGCTGTTTTTT.

The chain carries TRBV30 and TRBJ1-5, with no clear D. This CDR3 spans 15 amino acids. V dropped 5 bases and J dropped 2 bases, with 16 bases sitting between them. Germline V gene lookup returns CDR1 GTSNPN and CDR2 SVGIG (reference sequence). The CDR3 protein is CAWSSFASGNQPQHF. Written as DNA, the CDR3 is TGTGCCTGGTCTTCGTTTGCCAGCGGCAATCAGCCCCAGCATTTT.

This clone was seen only once. The V gene is TRBV7-3, the J gene TRBJ1-2, with a possible D match to TRBD1 (6 bases). Trimming took 2 bases from V and 8 from J, leaving 18 bases between them. Germline CDR1 and CDR2: SGHTA and FQGTGA. The CDR3 has 15 amino acids. The chain's CDR3 is CASSLDGPRGHGYTF. The CDR3 DNA reads as TGTGCCAGCAGCTTAGATGGTCCCAGGGGACACGGCTACACCTTC.

The chain links TRBV19 to TRBJ2-7; TRBD1 is a possible D gene (6 bases). V was pared by 8 bases and J by 6 bases, with 23 bases between. There are 15 residues in the CDR3. CDR1 is LNHDA, CDR2 SQIVND, per germline (reference sequence). Here the CDR3 DNA reads TGTGCCAGTGGTAGGGACACCAAGGTGGGTTCCGAGCAGTACTTC. The encoded protein is CASGRDTKVGSEQYF.

The V call is TRBV28, the J call TRBJ1-1; TRBD1 matches 8 bases. Germline CDR1 is MDHEN and CDR2 is SYDVKM. The CDR3 contains 16 residues. V lost 1 base, J lost 5 bases, and 9 bases stayed unmatched. In DNA, the CDR3 is TGTGCCAGCAGTTTATTACATGGACAGGGAGGGACTGAAGCTTTCTTT. It yields the protein CASSLLHGQGGTEAFF.

The V call is TRBV4-3, the J call TRBJ1-2; TRBD1 might be the D (5 bases). The CDR3 runs to 17 residues. CDR1 and CDR2 (germline): LGHNA, YSLEER. With 0 bases removed from V and 1 base from J, the gap between germline ends came to 15 bases. CDR3 protein: CASSQDAWGRINYGYTF. CDR3 sequence (DNA): TGCGCCAGCAGCCAAGATGCGTGGGGCCGGATTAACTATGGCTACACCTTC.

V gene TRBV7-2 combines with J gene TRBJ1-6, with D possibly TRBD1 on 6 matching bases. Germline values: CDR1 SGHTA, CDR2 FQGNSA. The V gene lost 4 bases and the J gene lost 9 bases, with 16 bases spanning the gap. CDR3 length: 15 amino acids. The CDR3, as DNA: TGTGCCAGCAGCTCGAAACAGGGTCCCGGTTCACCCCTCCACTTT. It yields the protein CASSSKQGPGSPLHF.

Only one count was recorded for this clone. The genes are TRBV20-1 and TRBJ1-2; weak D call: TRBD1 (5 bases). CDR3 size: 11 residues. The ends were cut back, 5 bases at V and 4 bases at J, with 8 bases in the middle. Germline V gene lookup returns CDR1 DFQATT and CDR2 SNEGSKA (reference sequence). CDR3 amino acids: CSAGGGYGYTF. The CDR3 region has the DNA TGCAGTGCTGGGGGAGGCTATGGCTACACCTTC.

J is TRBJ2-7 and V is TRBV6-1, with 9 bases matching TRBD2. The germline CDR1 and CDR2 sequences are MNHNS and SASEGT. V shed 4 bases, J shed 0 bases, and the junction held 13 bases outside the gene matches. This CDR3 is 18 amino acids long. Here the CDR3 reads CASSVRATTSGSSYEQYF. CDR3 nucleotides: TGTGCCAGCAGTGTGAGAGCGACGACTAGCGGAAGCTCCTACGAGCAGTACTTC.

The V and J genes are TRBV7-9 and TRBJ2-3; D unclear. This CDR3 contains 12 residues. V lost 10 bases and J 0 bases, leaving 8 bases between the germline ends. CDR1 SEHNR and CDR2 FQNEAQ come from the germline V gene (reference sequence). CDR3 in amino acids: CATKTSTDTQYF. The CDR3 nucleotides are TGTGCCACTAAAACTAGCACAGATACGCAGTATTTT. Complete variable domain (other parts from reference TRBV7-9 and TRBJ2-3): DTGVSQNPRHKITKRGQNVTFRCDPISEHNRLYWYRQTLGQGPEFLTYFQNEAQLEKSRLLSDRFSAERPKGSFSTLEIQRTEQGDSAMYLCATKTSTDTQYFGPGTRLTVL.

The chain recombines TRBV4-3 with TRBJ1-6; D uncertain. This CDR3 has 19 residues. Germline-derived CDR1 and CDR2 are LGHNA and YSLEER. V lost 0 bases, J lost 5 bases, and 20 bases lay in between. The CDR3 sequence is CASSQDFRRSPVNNSPLHF. Written as DNA, the CDR3 is TGCGCCAGCAGCCAAGATTTTAGGCGGAGCCCCGTAAATAATTCACCCCTCCACTTT.